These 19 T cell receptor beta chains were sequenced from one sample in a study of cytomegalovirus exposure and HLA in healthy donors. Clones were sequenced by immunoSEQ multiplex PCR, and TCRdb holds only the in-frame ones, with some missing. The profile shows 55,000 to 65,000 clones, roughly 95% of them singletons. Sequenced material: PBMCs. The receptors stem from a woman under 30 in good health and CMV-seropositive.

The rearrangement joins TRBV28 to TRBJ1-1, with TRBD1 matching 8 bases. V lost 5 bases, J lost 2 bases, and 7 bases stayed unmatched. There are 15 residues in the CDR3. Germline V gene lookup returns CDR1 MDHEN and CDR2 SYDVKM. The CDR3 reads CASSARTGFNTEAFF. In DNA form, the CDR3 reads TGTGCCAGCAGTGCGCGGACAGGGTTTAACACTGAAGCTTTCTTT.

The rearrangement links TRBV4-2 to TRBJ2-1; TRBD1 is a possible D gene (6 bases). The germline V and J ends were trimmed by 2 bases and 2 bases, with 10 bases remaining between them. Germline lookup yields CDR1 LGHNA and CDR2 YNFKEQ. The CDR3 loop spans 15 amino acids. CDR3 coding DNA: TGTGCCAGCAGCCAAACCGGGGACACCTACAATGAGCAGTTCTTC. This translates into CASSQTGDTYNEQFF.

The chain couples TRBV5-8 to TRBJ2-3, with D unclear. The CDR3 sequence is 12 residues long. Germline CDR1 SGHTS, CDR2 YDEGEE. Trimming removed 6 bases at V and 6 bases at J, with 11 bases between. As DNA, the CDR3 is TGTGCCAGCACCGGGTCATACGATACGCAGTATTTT. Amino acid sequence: CASTGSYDTQYF. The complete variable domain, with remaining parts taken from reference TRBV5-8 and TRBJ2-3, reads EAGVTQSPTHLIKTRGQQATLRCSPISGHTSVYWYQQALGLGLQFLLWYDEGEERNRGNFPPRFSGRQFPNYSSELNVNALELEDSALYLCASTGSYDTQYFGPGTRLTVL.

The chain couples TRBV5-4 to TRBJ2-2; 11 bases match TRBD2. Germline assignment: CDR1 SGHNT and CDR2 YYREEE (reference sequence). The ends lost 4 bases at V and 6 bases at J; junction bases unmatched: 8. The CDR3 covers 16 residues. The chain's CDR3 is CASSKPGLAAAGELFF. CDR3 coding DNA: TGTGCCAGCAGCAAACCGGGACTAGCGGCGGCCGGGGAGCTGTTTTTT.

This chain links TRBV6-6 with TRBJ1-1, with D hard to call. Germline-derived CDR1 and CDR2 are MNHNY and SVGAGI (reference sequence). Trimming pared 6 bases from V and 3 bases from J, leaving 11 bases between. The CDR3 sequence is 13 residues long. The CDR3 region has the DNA TGTGCCAGCAGGAGGGCGGTGGACACTGAAGCTTTCTTT. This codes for CASRRAVDTEAFF.

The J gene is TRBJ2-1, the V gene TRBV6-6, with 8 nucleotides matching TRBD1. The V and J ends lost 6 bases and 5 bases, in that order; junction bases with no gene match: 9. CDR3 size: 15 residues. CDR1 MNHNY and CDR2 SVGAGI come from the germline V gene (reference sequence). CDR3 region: CASRPRQGWDNEQFF. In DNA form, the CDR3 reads TGTGCCAGCAGACCCCGACAGGGGTGGGACAATGAGCAGTTCTTC.

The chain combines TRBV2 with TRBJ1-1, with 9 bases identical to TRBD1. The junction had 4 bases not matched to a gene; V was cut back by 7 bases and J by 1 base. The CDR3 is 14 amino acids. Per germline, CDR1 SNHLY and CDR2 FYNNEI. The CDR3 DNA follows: TGTGCCAGCATGCCGGGACAGGGGAACACTGAAGCTTTCTTT. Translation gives CASMPGQGNTEAFF.

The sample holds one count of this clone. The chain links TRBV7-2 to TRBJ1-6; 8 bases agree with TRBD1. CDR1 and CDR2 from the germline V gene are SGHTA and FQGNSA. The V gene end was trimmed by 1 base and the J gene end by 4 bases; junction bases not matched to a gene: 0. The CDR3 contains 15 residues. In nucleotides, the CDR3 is TGTGCCAGCAGCTTAGACAGGGGGTATAATTCACCCCTCCACTTT. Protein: CASSLDRGYNSPLHF.

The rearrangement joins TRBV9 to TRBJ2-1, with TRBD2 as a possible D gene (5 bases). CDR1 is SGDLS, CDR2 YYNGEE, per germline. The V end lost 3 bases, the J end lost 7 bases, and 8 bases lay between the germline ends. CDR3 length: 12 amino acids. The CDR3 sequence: CASSGTRNEQFF. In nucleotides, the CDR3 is TGTGCCAGCAGCGGTACTAGGAATGAGCAGTTCTTC.

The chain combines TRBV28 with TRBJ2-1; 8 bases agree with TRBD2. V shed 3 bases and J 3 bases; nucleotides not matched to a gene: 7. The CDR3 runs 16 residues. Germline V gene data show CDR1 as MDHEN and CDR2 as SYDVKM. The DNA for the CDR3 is TGTGCCAGCAGTTTTTTGGGCGGGAGGTACTACAATGAGCAGTTCTTC. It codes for CASSFLGGRYYNEQFF.

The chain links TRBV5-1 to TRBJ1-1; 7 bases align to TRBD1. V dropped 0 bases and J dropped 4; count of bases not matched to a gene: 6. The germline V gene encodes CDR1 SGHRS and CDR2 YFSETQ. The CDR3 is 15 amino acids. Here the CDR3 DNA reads TGCGCCAGCAGCTTGGGAGGGGGCGGTGGCACTGAAGCTTTCTTT. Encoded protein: CASSLGGGGGTEAFF.

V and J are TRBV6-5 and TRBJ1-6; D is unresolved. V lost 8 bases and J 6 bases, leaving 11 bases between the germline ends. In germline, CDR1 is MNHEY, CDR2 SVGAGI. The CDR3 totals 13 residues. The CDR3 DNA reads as TGTGCCAGCGAGGGAATTAGTAATTCACCCCTCCACTTT. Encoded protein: CASEGISNSPLHF.

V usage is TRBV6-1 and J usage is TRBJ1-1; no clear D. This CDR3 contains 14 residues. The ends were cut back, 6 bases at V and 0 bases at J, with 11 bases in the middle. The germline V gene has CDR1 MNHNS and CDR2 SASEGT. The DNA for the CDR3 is TGTGCCAGCAGATCGGCAGGCATGAACACTGAAGCTTTCTTT. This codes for CASRSAGMNTEAFF.

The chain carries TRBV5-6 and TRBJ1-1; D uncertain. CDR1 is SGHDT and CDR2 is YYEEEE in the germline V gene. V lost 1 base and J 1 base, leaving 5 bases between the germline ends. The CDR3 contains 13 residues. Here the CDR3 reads CASSLRANTEAFF. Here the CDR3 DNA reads TGTGCCAGCAGCTTGCGCGCGAACACTGAAGCTTTCTTT.

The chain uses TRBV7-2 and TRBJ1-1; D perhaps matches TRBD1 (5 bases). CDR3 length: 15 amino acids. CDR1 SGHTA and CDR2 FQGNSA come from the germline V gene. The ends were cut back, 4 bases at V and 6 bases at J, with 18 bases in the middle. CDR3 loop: CASSWDRQSMSEAFF. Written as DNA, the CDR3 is TGTGCCAGCAGCTGGGATAGACAGTCTATGTCTGAAGCTTTCTTT.

The CDR3, as DNA: TGTGCCACCAGCAGAGATAGGGGGACCCAGTACTTC. It is translated as CATSRDRGTQYF. V is TRBV15 and J is TRBJ2-5; D may be TRBD1 (5 bases). Germline V lookup: CDR1 LNHNV, CDR2 YYDKDF (reference sequence). The CDR3 loop spans 12 amino acids. V was clipped by 0 bases and J by 7 bases, with 6 bases between them. Combining the CDR3 with reference TRBV15 and TRBJ2-5 gives the whole variable domain DAMVIQNPRYQVTQFGKPVTLSCSQTLNHNVMYWYQQKSSQAPKLLFHYYDKDFNNEADTPDNFQSRRPNTSFCFLDIRSPGLGDTAMYLCATSRDRGTQYFGPGTRLLVL.

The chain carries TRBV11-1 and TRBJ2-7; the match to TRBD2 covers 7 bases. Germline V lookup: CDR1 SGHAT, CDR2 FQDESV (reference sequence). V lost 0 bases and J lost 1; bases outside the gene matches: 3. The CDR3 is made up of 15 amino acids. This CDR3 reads CASSLARGISYEQYF. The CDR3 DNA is TGTGCCAGCAGCTTAGCGCGGGGGATATCCTACGAGCAGTACTTC.

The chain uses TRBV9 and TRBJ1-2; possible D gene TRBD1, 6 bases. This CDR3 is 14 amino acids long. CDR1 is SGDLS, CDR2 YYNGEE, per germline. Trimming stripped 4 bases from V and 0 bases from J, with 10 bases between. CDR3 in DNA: TGTGCCAGCAGCTTCAGGGGAGCTAACTATGGCTACACCTTC. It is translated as CASSFRGANYGYTF.

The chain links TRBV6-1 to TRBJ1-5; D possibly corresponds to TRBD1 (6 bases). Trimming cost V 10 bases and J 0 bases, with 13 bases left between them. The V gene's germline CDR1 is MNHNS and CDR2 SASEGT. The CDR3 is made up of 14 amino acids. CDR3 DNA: TGTGCCATATCGGACAGTCATAGCAATCAGCCCCAGCATTTT. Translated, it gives CAISDSHSNQPQHF.